One and the same sample provided the 15 T cell receptor beta chains below, sequenced in a study of shared T cell receptors in the human thymus. TCRdb's table, derived via immunoSEQ multiplex PCR, lists solely in-frame clones and lacks some. The sample includes more than 300,000 clones, around 95% of them seen just once. The sample consisted of thymocytes. Every receptor here comes from a human donor.

The V call is TRBV5-1, the J call TRBJ1-1; TRBD1 aligns across 9 bases. The ends lost 5 bases at V and 3 bases at J; junction bases unmatched: 2. This CDR3 has 13 residues. Per the germline V gene, CDR1 is SGHRS and CDR2 is YFSETQ. The CDR3 region has the DNA TGCGCCAGCAGGGGACAGGGTTACACTGAAGCTTTCTTT. Amino acid sequence: CASRGQGYTEAFF. Full variable domain (remainder filled in from reference TRBV5-1 and TRBJ1-1): KAGVTQTPRYLIKTRGQQVTLSCSPISGHRSVSWYQQTPGQGLQFLFEYFSETQRNKGNFPGRFSGRQFSNSRSEMNVSTLELGDSALYLCASRGQGYTEAFFGQGTRLTVV.

The gene calls are TRBV7-2 and TRBJ2-5; 9 bases match TRBD1. The germline CDR1 and CDR2 sequences are SGHTA and FQGNSA. The J segment lost 3 bases and the V segment lost 4 bases, leaving 15 bases of the junction unmatched. The CDR3 is 18 amino acids. This CDR3 is CASSSPNRVGDREETQYF. The DNA for the CDR3 is TGTGCCAGCAGCTCCCCGAACCGCGTGGGGGACAGGGAAGAGACCCAGTACTTC.

This chain links TRBV7-2 with TRBJ1-4; D unclear. The germline CDR1 and CDR2 sequences are SGHTA and FQGNSA. The CDR3 spans 14 residues. The V and J ends lost 5 bases and 5 bases respectively, with 12 bases between them. The CDR3 DNA sequence: TGTGCCAGCAGCCATCCAGAAATCAATGAAAAACTGTTTTTT. Translated: CASSHPEINEKLFF.

The chain uses TRBV18 and TRBJ2-7, with D tentatively TRBD2 (5 bases). CDR1 and CDR2 from the germline V gene are KGHSH and LQKENI. The CDR3 loop spans 17 amino acids. Trimming cost V 4 bases and J 2 bases, with 21 bases left between them. CDR3 amino acids: CASSRSAYGVSTYEQYF. In DNA, the CDR3 is TGTGCCAGCTCACGTAGCGCCTATGGCGTATCCACCTACGAGCAGTACTTC.

The J gene is TRBJ2-7, the V gene TRBV18; the match to TRBD2 covers 11 bases. The CDR3 runs to 23 residues. The trim removed 4 bases at V and 5 bases at J, leaving 31 bases unmatched. The germline gives CDR1 KGHSH, CDR2 LQKENI. The CDR3, as DNA: TGTGCCAGCTCACGAGGGCCTAGATCAATAGCGGGAGGGCCTAGTATGACTATCGACGAGCAGTACTTC. Its translation is CASSRGPRSIAGGPSMTIDEQYF.

This rearrangement joins TRBV27 to TRBJ2-5; D might be TRBD2 (6 bases). This CDR3 is built from 18 residues. The germline V and J ends were trimmed by 5 bases and 3 bases, with 25 bases remaining between them. The germline CDR1 and CDR2 sequences are MNHEY and SMNVEV (reference sequence). CDR3 amino acids: CASSRRWGKEGRKETQYF. In DNA form, the CDR3 reads TGTGCCAGCAGTCGTAGGTGGGGTAAGGAGGGAAGAAAAGAGACCCAGTACTTC.

The chain recombines TRBV19 with TRBJ1-5; 7 bases line up with TRBD1. Germline values: CDR1 LNHDA, CDR2 SQIVND (reference sequence). The V and J ends lost 5 bases and 6 bases, in that order; junction bases with no gene match: 7. This CDR3 comprises 14 residues. The CDR3 coding sequence is TGTGCCAGTAGTCATACAGGGGTAGGTCAGCCCCAGCATTTT. This codes for CASSHTGVGQPQHF. Full variable domain (outside the CDR3, taken from reference TRBV19 and TRBJ1-5): DGGITQSPKYLFRKEGQNVTLSCEQNLNHDAMYWYRQDPGQGLRLIYYSQIVNDFQKGDIAEGYSVSREKKESFPLTVTSAQKNPTAFYLCASSHTGVGQPQHFGDGTRLSIL.

This rearrangement joins TRBV11-2 to TRBJ2-7, with 8 bases lining up with TRBD2. CDR1 and CDR2 from the germline V gene are SGHAT and FQNNGV. This CDR3 is 16 amino acids long. Trimming at V came to 4 bases and at J to 3 bases, leaving 11 bases not matched to a gene. This CDR3 is CASSSLRGGLFYEQYF. In DNA, the CDR3 is TGTGCCAGCAGCTCCCTTCGGGGGGGGCTTTTCTACGAGCAGTACTTC.

The sample holds one count of this clone. The J gene is TRBJ2-1, the V gene TRBV27; 7 bases agree with TRBD2. J lost 8 bases, V lost 3 bases, and 4 bases had no gene match. There are 13 residues in the CDR3. Germline loops: CDR1 MNHEY, CDR2 SMNVEV (reference sequence). DNA of the CDR3: TGTGCCAGCAGTTTTTGGGCGGGAGATGAGCAGTTCTTC. This sequence encodes CASSFWAGDEQFF.

The V call is TRBV15, the J call TRBJ2-7; D not certain. V was clipped by 0 bases and J by 5 bases, with 20 bases between them. This CDR3 comprises 17 residues. Germline lookup yields CDR1 LNHNV and CDR2 YYDKDF (reference sequence). CDR3 region: CATSRDRAWVIYHEQYF. Here the CDR3 DNA reads TGTGCCACCAGCAGAGATAGGGCATGGGTGATTTACCACGAGCAGTACTTC. Based on the CDR3 plus reference TRBV15 and TRBJ2-7, the full variable domain is DAMVIQNPRYQVTQFGKPVTLSCSQTLNHNVMYWYQQKSSQAPKLLFHYYDKDFNNEADTPDNFQSRRPNTSFCFLDIRSPGLGDTAMYLCATSRDRAWVIYHEQYFGPGTRLTVT.

The chain combines TRBV7-9 with TRBJ1-5, with D perhaps matching TRBD1 (5 bases). The CDR3 loop spans 13 amino acids. In germline, CDR1 is SEHNR, CDR2 FQNEAQ (reference sequence). Trimming stripped 4 bases from V and 3 bases from J, with 7 bases between. CDR3 bases: TGTGCCAGCAGCTCAGGGACCAATCAGCCCCAGCATTTT. It translates to CASSSGTNQPQHF.

The chain links TRBV2 to TRBJ2-7; TRBD2 aligns across 12 bases. V was pared by 11 bases and J by 4 bases, with 6 bases of the junction left unmatched. CDR3 length: 13 amino acids. CDR1 is SNHLY and CDR2 is FYNNEI in the germline V gene. The CDR3 DNA sequence: TGTGCCGGATCGACTAGCGGGAGATACGAGCAGTACTTC. It is translated as CAGSTSGRYEQYF.

The V gene is TRBV7-8, the J gene TRBJ2-7; 8 nucleotides match TRBD2. The CDR3 totals 17 residues. Trimming took 5 bases from V and 2 from J; bases not matched to a gene: 14. The V gene's germline CDR1 is SGHVS and CDR2 FQNEAQ. CDR3 DNA: TGTGCCAGCAGCCTCATAGGGCGGGAGGACCCAGCCTACGAGCAGTACTTC. Translating it yields CASSLIGREDPAYEQYF.

The chain recombines TRBV7-2 with TRBJ1-2; D possibly corresponds to TRBD1 (6 bases). Germline V gene lookup returns CDR1 SGHTA and CDR2 FQGNSA. The V end lost 2 bases, the J end lost 5 bases, and 24 bases lay between the germline ends. The CDR3 totals 18 residues. The CDR3 DNA reads as TGTGCCAGCAGCTTAACGGTCAGGGGAGGTAGCTTTAGATATGGCTACACCTTC. Translation: CASSLTVRGGSFRYGYTF.

The rearrangement uses TRBV28 and TRBJ1-1; D perhaps matches TRBD1 (6 bases). CDR3 length: 13 amino acids. The V gene's germline CDR1 is MDHEN and CDR2 SYDVKM. V lost 6 bases, J lost 2 bases, and 10 bases lay in between. Written as DNA, the CDR3 is TGTGCCAGCAGCCAGGGGCCTAACACTGAAGCTTTCTTT. It yields the protein CASSQGPNTEAFF. The variable domain in full, with the rest retrieved from reference TRBV28 and TRBJ1-1, is DVKVTQSSRYLVKRTGEKVFLECVQDMDHENMFWYRQDPGLGLRLIYFSYDVKMKEKGDIPEGYSVSREKKERFSLILESASTNQTSMYLCASSQGPNTEAFFGQGTRLTVV.